This record looks at one T cell receptor beta chain sequence and its context. V shed 2 bases and J shed 5 bases, with 9 bases lying between them. In germline, CDR1 is MNHEY, CDR2 SVGAGI. CDR3 length: 14 residues. The data derive from a study of blood T cell repertoires in COVID-19. In the study overall: Acute and convalescent COVID-19 samples came from the United States, Italy and Spain. The analysed material was cDNA or gDNA that came from T cells, B-cell-depleted T cells, or PBMCs.

Authors' processing steps: By means of reference gene primer amplification, nucleated cell counts were estimated. Data came from immunoSEQ multiplex PCR; TCRdb stores just in-frame clones and leaves some out. For V, J and clone size, that table is used; D and trimming come from the DNA. The sample holds about 180,000 clones, roughly 88% seen once. This sequence was found in a human donor with active or convalescent COVID-19. The donor label of this sample is uncertain. The chain is built from TRBV6-5 and TRBJ2-2; D might be TRBD2 (6 bases). The source material was peripheral blood. The CDR3 reads CASSYGGTTGELFF. The DNA of the CDR3 is TGTGCCAGCAGTTACGGGGGGACTACCGGGGAGCTGTTTTTT.